This T cell receptor beta chain derives from a study of blood T cell repertoires in COVID-19. Study-wide background: T cells, B-cell-depleted T cells, or PBMCs supplied cDNA or gDNA.

The germline V gene has CDR1 ENHRY and CDR2 SYGVKD. This CDR3 region has 16 residues. Trimming at V came to 6 bases and at J to 4 bases, leaving 9 bases not matched to a gene. Assay: immunoSEQ multiplex PCR; the TCRdb copy retains only in-frame clones and omits some. The sample includes tens of thousands of clones, around nine tenths of them seen just once. This clone came up a few times. Sequenced material: peripheral blood. This chain links TRBV10-3 with TRBJ2-3; TRBD2 matches at 11 bases. This TCR derives from a woman of 80 years or more with active or convalescent COVID-19. The CDR3 DNA sequence: TGTGCCATCAGGGATGGGACTAGCGGACCGTCAGATACGCAGTATTTT. This gives the protein CAIRDGTSGPSDTQYF.